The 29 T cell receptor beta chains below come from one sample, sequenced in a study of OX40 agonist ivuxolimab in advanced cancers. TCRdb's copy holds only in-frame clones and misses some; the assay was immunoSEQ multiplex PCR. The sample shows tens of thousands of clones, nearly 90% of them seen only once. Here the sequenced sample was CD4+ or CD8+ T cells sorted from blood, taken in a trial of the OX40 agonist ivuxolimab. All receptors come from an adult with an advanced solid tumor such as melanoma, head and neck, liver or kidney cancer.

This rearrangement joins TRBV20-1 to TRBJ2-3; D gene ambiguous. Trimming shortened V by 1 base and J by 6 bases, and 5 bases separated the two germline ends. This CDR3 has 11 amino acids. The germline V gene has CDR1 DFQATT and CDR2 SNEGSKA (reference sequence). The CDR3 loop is CSARGRDTQYF. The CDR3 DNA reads TGCAGTGCTAGAGGTCGGGATACGCAGTATTTT.

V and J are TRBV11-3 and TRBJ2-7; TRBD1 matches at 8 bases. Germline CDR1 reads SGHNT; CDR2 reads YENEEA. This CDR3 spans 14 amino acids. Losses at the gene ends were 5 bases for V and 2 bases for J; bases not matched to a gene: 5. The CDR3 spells CASSTWDRTYEQYF. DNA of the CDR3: TGTGCCAGCAGCACCTGGGACAGGACCTACGAGCAGTACTTC.

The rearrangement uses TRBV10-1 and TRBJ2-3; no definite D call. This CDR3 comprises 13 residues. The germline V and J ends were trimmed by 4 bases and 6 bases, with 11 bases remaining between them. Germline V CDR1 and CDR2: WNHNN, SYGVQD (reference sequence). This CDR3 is CASSGPIGDTQYF. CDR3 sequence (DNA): TGCGCCAGCAGTGGCCCGATAGGGGATACGCAGTATTTT.

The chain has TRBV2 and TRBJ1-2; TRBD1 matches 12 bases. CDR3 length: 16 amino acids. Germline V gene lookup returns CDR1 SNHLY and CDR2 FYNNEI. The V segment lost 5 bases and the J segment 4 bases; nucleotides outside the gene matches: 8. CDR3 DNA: TGTGCCAGCAGTCTCTCCGGGACAGGGGGCGTCTATGGCTACACCTTC. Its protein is CASSLSGTGGVYGYTF.

CDR3 amino acids: CASSPGLLLNEQFF. The DNA for the CDR3 is TGTGCCAGTTCACCGGGACTCCTCCTCAATGAGCAGTTCTTC. This chain joins TRBV5-6 and TRBJ2-1; the D gene is possibly TRBD2 (6 bases). From germline, CDR1 is SGHDT and CDR2 YYEEEE. The V gene lost 8 bases and the J gene lost 6 bases, with 18 bases spanning the gap. The CDR3 runs 14 residues.

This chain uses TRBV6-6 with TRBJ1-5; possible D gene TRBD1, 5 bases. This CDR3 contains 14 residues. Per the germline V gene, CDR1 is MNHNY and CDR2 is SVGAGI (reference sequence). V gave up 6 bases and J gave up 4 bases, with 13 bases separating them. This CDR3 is CASRSGGENQPQHF. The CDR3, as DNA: TGTGCCAGCAGGAGCGGGGGGGAAAATCAGCCCCAGCATTTT.

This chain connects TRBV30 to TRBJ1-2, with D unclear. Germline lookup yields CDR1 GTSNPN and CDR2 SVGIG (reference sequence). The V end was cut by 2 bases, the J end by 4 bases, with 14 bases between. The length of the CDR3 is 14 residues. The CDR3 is CAWSLRASLYGYTF. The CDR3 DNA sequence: TGTGCCTGGAGTCTCCGGGCTTCACTCTATGGCTACACCTTC.

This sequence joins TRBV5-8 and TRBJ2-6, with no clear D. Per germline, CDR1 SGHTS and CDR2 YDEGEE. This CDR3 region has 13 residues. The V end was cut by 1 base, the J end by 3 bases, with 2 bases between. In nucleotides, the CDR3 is TGTGCCAGCAGCTTGAATGGGGCCAACGTCCTGACTTTC. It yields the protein CASSLNGANVLTF.

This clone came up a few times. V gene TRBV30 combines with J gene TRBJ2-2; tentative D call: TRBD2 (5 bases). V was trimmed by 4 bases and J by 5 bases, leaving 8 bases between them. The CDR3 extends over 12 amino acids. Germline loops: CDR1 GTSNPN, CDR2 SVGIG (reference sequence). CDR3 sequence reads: CAWNRGTGELFF. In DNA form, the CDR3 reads TGTGCCTGGAATCGGGGAACCGGGGAGCTGTTTTTT.

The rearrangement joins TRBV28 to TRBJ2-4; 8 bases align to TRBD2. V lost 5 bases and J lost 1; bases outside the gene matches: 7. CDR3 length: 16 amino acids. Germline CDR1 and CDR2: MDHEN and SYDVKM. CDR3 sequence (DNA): TGTGCCAGCAGTCCTCGGACTAGCCTGGCCAAAAACATTCAGTACTTC. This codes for CASSPRTSLAKNIQYF.

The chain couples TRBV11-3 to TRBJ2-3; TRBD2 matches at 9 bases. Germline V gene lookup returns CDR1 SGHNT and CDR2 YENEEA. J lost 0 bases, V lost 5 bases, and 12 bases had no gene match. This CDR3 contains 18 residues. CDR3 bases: TGTGCCAGCAGCCCACCTTGGGGAACTAGCGGGAGCACAGATACGCAGTATTTT. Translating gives CASSPPWGTSGSTDTQYF.

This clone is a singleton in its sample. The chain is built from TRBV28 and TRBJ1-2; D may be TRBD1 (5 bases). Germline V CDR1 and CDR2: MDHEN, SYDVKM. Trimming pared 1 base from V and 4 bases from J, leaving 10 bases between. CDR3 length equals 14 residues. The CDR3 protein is CASSLSAGGYGYTF. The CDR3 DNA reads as TGTGCCAGCAGTTTATCGGCGGGGGGCTATGGCTACACCTTC.

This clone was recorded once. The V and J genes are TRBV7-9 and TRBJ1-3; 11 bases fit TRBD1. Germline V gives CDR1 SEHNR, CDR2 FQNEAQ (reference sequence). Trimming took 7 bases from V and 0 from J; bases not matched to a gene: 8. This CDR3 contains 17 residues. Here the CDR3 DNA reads TGTGCCAGCACACGGACAGGGGGCACACTCTCTGGAAACACCATATATTTT. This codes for CASTRTGGTLSGNTIYF.

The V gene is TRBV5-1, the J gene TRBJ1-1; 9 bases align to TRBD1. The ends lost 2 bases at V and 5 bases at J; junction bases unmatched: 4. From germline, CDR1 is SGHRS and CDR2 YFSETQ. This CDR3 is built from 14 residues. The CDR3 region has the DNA TGCGCCAGCAGCTTACAGGGGGCGCTGACTGAAGCTTTCTTT. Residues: CASSLQGALTEAFF.

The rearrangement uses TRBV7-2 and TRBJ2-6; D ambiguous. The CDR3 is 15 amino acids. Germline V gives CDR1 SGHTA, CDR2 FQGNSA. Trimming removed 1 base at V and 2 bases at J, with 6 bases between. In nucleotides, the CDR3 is TGTGCCAGCAGCTTAGATTGGGCTGGGGCCAACGTCCTGACTTTC. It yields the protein CASSLDWAGANVLTF.

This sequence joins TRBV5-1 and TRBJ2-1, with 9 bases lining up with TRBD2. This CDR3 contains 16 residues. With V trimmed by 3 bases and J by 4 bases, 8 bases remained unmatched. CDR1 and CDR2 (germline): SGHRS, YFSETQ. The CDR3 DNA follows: TGCGCCAGCAGCTGGATCACTAGCGGGCCATACAATGAGCAGTTCTTC. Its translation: CASSWITSGPYNEQFF.

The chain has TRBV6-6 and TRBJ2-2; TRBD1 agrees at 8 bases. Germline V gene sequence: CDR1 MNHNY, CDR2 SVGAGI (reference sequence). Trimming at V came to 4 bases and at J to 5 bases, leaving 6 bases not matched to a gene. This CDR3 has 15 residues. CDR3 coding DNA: TGTGCCAGCAGTTTTCAGGGGGCGGGGACCGGGGAGCTGTTTTTT. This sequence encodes CASSFQGAGTGELFF.

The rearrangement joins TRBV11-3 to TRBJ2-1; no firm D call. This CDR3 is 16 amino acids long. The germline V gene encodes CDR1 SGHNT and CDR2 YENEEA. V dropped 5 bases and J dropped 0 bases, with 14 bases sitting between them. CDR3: CASSPRYSRSYNEQFF. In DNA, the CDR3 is TGTGCCAGCAGCCCCAGGTATTCCCGCTCCTACAATGAGCAGTTCTTC.

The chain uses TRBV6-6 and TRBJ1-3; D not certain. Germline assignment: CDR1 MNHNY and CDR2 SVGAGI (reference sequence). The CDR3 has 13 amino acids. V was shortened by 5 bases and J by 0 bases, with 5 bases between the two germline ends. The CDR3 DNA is TGTGCCAGCAGTAAAAACTCTGGAAACACCATATATTTT. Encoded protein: CASSKNSGNTIYF.

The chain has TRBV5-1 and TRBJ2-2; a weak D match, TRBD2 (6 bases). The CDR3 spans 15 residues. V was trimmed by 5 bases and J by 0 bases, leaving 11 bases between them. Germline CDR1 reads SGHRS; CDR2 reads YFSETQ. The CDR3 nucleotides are TGCGCCAGCAGACACAGCGGGCCGAACACCGGGGAGCTGTTTTTT. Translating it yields CASRHSGPNTGELFF.

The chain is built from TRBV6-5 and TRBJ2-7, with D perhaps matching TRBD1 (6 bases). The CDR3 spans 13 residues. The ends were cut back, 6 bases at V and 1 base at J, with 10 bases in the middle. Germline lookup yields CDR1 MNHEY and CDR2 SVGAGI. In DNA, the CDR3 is TGTGCCAGCAGCCGACAGGTGTCCTACGAGCAGTACTTC. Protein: CASSRQVSYEQYF.

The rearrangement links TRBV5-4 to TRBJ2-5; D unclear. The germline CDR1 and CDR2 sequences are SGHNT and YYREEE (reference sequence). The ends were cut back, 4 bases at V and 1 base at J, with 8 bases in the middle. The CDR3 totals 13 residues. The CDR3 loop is CASSQRLQETQYF. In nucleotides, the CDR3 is TGTGCCAGCAGCCAGCGACTCCAAGAGACCCAGTACTTC.

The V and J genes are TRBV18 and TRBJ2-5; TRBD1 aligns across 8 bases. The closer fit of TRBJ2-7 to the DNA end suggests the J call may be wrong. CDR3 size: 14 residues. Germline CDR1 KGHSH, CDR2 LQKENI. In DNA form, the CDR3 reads TGTGCCAGCTCACCTCGGACAGGGTCCCACGAGCAGTACTTC. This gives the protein CASSPRTGSHEQYF.

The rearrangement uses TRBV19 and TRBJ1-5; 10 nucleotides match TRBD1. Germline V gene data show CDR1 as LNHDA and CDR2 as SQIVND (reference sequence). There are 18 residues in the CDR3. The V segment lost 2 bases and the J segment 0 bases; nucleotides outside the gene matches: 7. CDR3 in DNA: TGTGCCAGTAGTATAATAGGACAGGGGGGATATAGCAATCAGCCCCAGCATTTT. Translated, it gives CASSIIGQGGYSNQPQHF.

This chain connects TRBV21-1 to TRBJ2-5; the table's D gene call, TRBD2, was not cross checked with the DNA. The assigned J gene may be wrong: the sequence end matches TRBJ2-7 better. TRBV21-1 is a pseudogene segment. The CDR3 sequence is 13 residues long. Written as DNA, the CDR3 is TGTGCCAGCAGGCTAGCGGGATATTACGAGCAGTACTTC. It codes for CASRLAGYYEQYF.

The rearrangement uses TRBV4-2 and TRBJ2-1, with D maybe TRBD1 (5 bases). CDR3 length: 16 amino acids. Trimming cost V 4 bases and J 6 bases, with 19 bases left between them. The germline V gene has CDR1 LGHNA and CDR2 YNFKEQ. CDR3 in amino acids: CASSLARVSLGNEQFF. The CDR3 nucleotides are TGTGCCAGCAGCCTCGCCAGGGTTTCATTGGGCAATGAGCAGTTCTTC.

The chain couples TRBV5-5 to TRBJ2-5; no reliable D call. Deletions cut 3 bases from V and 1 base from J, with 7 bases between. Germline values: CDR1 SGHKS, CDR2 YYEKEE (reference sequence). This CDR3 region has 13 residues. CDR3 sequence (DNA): TGTGCCAGCAGCTCTCCTCGCCAAGAGACCCAGTACTTC. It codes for CASSSPRQETQYF.

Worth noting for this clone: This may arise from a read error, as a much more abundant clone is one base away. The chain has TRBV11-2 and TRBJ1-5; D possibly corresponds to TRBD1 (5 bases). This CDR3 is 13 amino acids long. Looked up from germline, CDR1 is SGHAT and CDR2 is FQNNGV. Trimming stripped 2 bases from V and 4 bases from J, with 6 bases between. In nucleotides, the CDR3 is TGTGCCAGCAGCTTACAGGGTAATCAGCCCCAGCATTTT. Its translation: CASSLQGNQPQHF.

CDR3 amino acids: CASSSQGANYGYTF. Here the CDR3 DNA reads TGTGCCAGTAGTTCACAGGGGGCGAACTATGGCTACACCTTC. The chain uses TRBV19 and TRBJ1-2; 9 nucleotides line up with TRBD1. The CDR3 is 14 amino acids. Germline V gives CDR1 LNHDA, CDR2 SQIVND (reference sequence). V trimming: 5 bases; J trimming: 2 bases; junction bases outside the gene matches: 3.